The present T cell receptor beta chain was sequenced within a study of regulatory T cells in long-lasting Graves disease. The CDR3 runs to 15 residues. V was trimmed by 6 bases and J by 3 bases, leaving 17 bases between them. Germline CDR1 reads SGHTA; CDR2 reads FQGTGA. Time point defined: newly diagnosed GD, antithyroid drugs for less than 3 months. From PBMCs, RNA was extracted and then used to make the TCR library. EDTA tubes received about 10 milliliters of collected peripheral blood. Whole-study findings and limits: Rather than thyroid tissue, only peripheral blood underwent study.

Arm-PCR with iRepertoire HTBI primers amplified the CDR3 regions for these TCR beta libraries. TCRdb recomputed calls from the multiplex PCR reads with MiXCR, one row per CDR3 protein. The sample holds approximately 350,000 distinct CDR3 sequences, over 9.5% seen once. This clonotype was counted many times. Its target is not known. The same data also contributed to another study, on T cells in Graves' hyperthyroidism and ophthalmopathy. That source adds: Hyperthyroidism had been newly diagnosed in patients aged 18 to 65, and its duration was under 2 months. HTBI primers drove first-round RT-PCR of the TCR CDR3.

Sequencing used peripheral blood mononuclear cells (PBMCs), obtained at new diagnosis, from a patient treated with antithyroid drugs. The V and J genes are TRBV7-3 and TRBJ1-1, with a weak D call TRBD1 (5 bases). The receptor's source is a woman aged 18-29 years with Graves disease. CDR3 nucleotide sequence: TGTGCCAGCAGTTTCATGGGGGGTCCAGACACTGAAGCTTTCTTT. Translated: CASSFMGGPDTEAFF.